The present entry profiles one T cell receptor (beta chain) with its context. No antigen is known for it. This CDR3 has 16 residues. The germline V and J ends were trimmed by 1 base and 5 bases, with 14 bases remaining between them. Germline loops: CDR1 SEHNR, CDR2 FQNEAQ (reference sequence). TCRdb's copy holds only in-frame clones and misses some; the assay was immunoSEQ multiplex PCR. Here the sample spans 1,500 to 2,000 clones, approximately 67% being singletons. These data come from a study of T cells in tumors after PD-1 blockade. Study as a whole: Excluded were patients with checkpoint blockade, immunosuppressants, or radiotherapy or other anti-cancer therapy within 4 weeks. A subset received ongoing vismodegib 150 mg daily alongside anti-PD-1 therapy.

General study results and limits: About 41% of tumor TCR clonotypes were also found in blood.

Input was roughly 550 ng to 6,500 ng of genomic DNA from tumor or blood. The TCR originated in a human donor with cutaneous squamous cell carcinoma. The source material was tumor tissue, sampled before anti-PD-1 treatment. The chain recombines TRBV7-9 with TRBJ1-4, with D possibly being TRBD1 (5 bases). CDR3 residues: CASSLDLGDQNEKLFF. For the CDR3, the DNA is TGTGCCAGCAGCTTAGATTTAGGGGATCAGAATGAAAAACTGTTTTTT.